This TCR beta chain was sequenced in a study of blood T cell repertoires in COVID-19. Across the study: The origin of the acute and convalescent COVID-19 samples was the United States, Italy and Spain. PBMCs, B-cell-depleted T cells, or T cells provided the cDNA or gDNA that made up the material.

In the original workflow: The authors estimated nucleated cell counts from reference gene primer amplification. The assay was immunoSEQ multiplex PCR, and TCRdb's table has in-frame clones only and misses some. The DNA gave D and trimming, while V, J and clone size come from that table. Here the sample spans 200,000 to 300,000 clones, 83% being singletons. Germline values: CDR1 SGHNT, CDR2 YYREEE (reference sequence). The CDR3 loop spans 13 amino acids. Trimming at V came to 3 bases and at J to 10 bases, leaving 1 base not matched to a gene. V and J are TRBV5-4 and TRBJ1-6; 10 nucleotides match TRBD1. What was sequenced was peripheral blood. The receptor comes from a human donor in a cohort sampled during active COVID-19. CDR3 loop: CASSWDRGSPLHF. The CDR3 DNA sequence: TGTGCCAGCAGCTGGGACAGGGGCTCACCCCTCCACTTT. The full variable domain, its missing parts supplied by reference TRBV5-4 and TRBJ1-6, is ETGVTQSPTHLIKTRGQQVTLRCSSQSGHNTVSWYQQALGQGPQFIFQYYREEENGRGNFPPRFSGLQFPNYSSELNVNALELDDSALYLCASSWDRGSPLHFGNGTRLTVT.